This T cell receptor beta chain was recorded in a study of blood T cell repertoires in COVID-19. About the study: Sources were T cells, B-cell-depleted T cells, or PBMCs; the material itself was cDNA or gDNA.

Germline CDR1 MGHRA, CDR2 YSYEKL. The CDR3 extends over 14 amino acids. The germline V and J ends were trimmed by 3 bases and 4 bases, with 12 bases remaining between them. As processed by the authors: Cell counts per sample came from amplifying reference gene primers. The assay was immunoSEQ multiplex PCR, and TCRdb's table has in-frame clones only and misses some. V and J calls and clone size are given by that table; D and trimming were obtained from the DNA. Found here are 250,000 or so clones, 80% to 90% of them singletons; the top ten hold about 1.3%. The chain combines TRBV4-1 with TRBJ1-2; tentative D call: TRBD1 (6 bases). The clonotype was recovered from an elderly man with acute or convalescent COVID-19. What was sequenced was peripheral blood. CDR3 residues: CASSHFDRLYGYTF. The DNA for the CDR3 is TGCGCCAGCAGCCACTTCGACAGGCTCTATGGCTACACCTTC.